The present entry profiles one T cell receptor (beta chain) with its context. Its antigen is undetermined. The entry originates in a study of cytomegalovirus exposure and HLA in healthy donors. Whole-study findings and limits: Altogether, 150 to 200 TCR beta chains were recorded as cytomegalovirus-associated.

PCR involved 60 Vbeta and 13 Jbeta primers. Profiling relied on immunoSEQ multiplex PCR, and the TCRdb table lists in-frame clones only, not all of them. The table lists under 90,000 clones. The CDR3 totals 13 residues. Germline-derived CDR1 and CDR2 are MNHNY and SVGAGI (reference sequence). V dropped 11 bases and J dropped 7; count of bases not matched to a gene: 11. The TCR comes from a man aged 50 to 59 in good health and CMV-seropositive. The rearrangement joins TRBV6-6 to TRBJ1-2; 9 positions match TRBD1. The sequenced sample was PBMCs. CDR3 residues: CACLDRGLFGYTF. The CDR3 DNA follows: TGTGCCTGCTTGGACAGGGGACTATTTGGCTACACCTTC.